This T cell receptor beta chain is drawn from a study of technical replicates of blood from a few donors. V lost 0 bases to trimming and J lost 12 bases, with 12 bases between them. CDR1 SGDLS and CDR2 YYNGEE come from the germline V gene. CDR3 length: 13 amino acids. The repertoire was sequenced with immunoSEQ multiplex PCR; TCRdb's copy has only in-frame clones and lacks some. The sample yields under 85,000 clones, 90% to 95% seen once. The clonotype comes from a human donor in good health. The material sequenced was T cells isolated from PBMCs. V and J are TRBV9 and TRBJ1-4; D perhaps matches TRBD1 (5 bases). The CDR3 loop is CASSVASGYELFF. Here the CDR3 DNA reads TGTGCCAGCAGCGTAGCTTCAGGGTACGAACTGTTTTTT.